This TCR beta chain was retrieved from a study of T cell responses to AZD1222 COVID-19 vaccine. Germline CDR1 SEHNR, CDR2 FQNEAQ (reference sequence). Between the trimmed V and J ends, which lost 5 bases and 7 bases, there was a span of 17 bases. The CDR3 loop spans 14 amino acids. Assay: immunoSEQ multiplex PCR; the TCRdb copy retains only in-frame clones and omits some. Among 120,000 to 150,000 clones, 85% to 95% were seen once, and the ten largest hold about 1.9%. This material consisted of peripheral blood, taken on day 0 of AZD1222 vaccination. The clonotype originates from an adult in good health. This rearrangement joins TRBV7-9 to TRBJ1-2; the D gene is possibly TRBD1 (5 bases). CDR3 coding DNA: TGTGCCAGCAGCCCCGCTTTGGGGGGTAGTGGCTACACCTTC. Protein: CASSPALGGSGYTF.